These 14 T cell receptor beta chains were sequenced from one sample in a study of T cell responses to AZD1222 COVID-19 vaccine. TCRdb's table, derived via immunoSEQ multiplex PCR, lists solely in-frame clones and lacks some. The data contain 90,000 to 120,000 clones, about nine tenths of them singletons. Sequencing was performed on peripheral blood, taken 28 days after the second AZD1222 dose. The receptors originated from an adult who received the AZD1222 COVID-19 vaccine.

The V and J genes are TRBV9 and TRBJ2-3, with 9 bases lining up with TRBD2. CDR1 and CDR2 from the germline V gene are SGDLS and YYNGEE. Unmatched junction bases numbered 4, after V lost 3 bases and J lost 2 bases. This CDR3 spans 15 amino acids. The CDR3 region has the DNA TGTGCCAGCAGCGCACTAGCGGGTTCCACAGATACGCAGTATTTT. Its translation: CASSALAGSTDTQYF. Full variable domain (outside the CDR3, taken from reference TRBV9 and TRBJ2-3): DSGVTQTPKHLITATGQRVTLRCSPRSGDLSVYWYQQSLDQGLQFLIQYYNGEERAKGNILERFSAQQFPDLHSELNLSSLELGDSALYFCASSALAGSTDTQYFGPGTRLTVL.

The gene calls are TRBV11-1 and TRBJ2-7; D gene uncertain. V was cut by 1 base and J by 9 bases, with 13 bases left in between. CDR1 SGHAT and CDR2 FQDESV come from the germline V gene (reference sequence). There are 13 residues in the CDR3. The CDR3 bases are TGTGCCAGCAGCTTAGGTGACGTCAACGGGCAGTACTTC. Translation: CASSLGDVNGQYF.

This clone was seen a single time. The rearrangement links TRBV12-5 to TRBJ2-7; 7 positions agree with TRBD2. This CDR3 has 18 residues. The V and J ends lost 8 bases and 0 bases, in that order; junction bases with no gene match: 19. CDR1 and CDR2 (germline): LGHNT, FRNRAP. CDR3 sequence: CASRPPGGPTESSYEQYF. CDR3 in DNA: TGTGCTAGTCGGCCCCCGGGGGGACCCACAGAGAGCTCCTACGAGCAGTACTTC.

The V gene is TRBV5-6, the J gene TRBJ2-1; 11 bases agree with TRBD1. This CDR3 is built from 15 residues. The germline gives CDR1 SGHDT, CDR2 YYEEEE. V gave up 7 bases and J gave up 9 bases; unmatched junction bases: 12. CDR3 DNA sequence: TGTGCCAGCGGTCCGGGACAGGGGGTCCGGGGTGAGCAGTTCTTC. Translated: CASGPGQGVRGEQFF.

The chain recombines TRBV6-4 with TRBJ2-2; D unresolved. The CDR3 consists of 13 residues. Trimming cost V 3 bases and J 4 bases, with 6 bases left between them. The germline gives CDR1 MRHNA, CDR2 SNTAGT. In nucleotides, the CDR3 is TGTGCCAGCAGTGAAGAAAGCACCGGGGAGCTGTTTTTT. Its translation: CASSEESTGELFF.

This chain connects TRBV11-3 to TRBJ2-7; TRBD1 agrees at 12 bases. Germline V gives CDR1 SGHNT, CDR2 YENEEA. The CDR3 extends over 16 amino acids. Germline trimming cut 0 bases from V and 5 bases from J; bases unmatched to any gene: 5. This CDR3 is CASSLDPGQGADEQYF. CDR3 DNA: TGTGCCAGCAGCTTAGACCCGGGACAGGGGGCCGACGAGCAGTACTTC.

A single count supports this clone. This chain uses TRBV6-5 with TRBJ1-3, with D tentatively TRBD1 (5 bases). The ends were cut back, 2 bases at V and 2 bases at J, with 10 bases in the middle. Germline loops: CDR1 MNHEY, CDR2 SVGAGI. This CDR3 comprises 15 residues. This CDR3 reads CASSYEGAAGNTIYF. DNA for the CDR3: TGTGCCAGCAGTTACGAAGGGGCAGCTGGAAACACCATATATTTT.

CDR3 sequence reads: CASSFGRSRAFF. The CDR3, as DNA: TGTGCCAGCAGCTTCGGCCGGTCGAGAGCTTTCTTT. The chain employs TRBV14 and TRBJ1-1; D is unclear. The ends were cut back, 5 bases at V and 10 bases at J, with 14 bases in the middle. Germline V lookup: CDR1 SGHDN, CDR2 FVKESK. The CDR3 contains 12 residues.

The chain uses TRBV5-8 and TRBJ2-5, with D tentatively TRBD1 (5 bases). Trimming pared 4 bases from V and 0 bases from J, leaving 13 bases between. CDR1 is SGHTS, CDR2 YDEGEE, per germline. The CDR3 runs 15 residues. The CDR3 loop is CASSRDSFDQETQYF. CDR3 DNA: TGTGCCAGCAGCCGTGACAGTTTTGACCAAGAGACCCAGTACTTC.

The count of this clone is one. The chain combines TRBV10-3 with TRBJ2-3, with TRBD2 as a possible D gene (6 bases). This CDR3 has 16 amino acids. The germline gives CDR1 ENHRY, CDR2 SYGVKD. V was clipped by 4 bases and J by 2 bases, with 16 bases between them. The CDR3 bases are TGTGCCATCAGTGGGTCAGCGGGTCCCCCCACAGATACGCAGTATTTT. Translated: CAISGSAGPPTDTQYF.

The chain links TRBV10-2 to TRBJ2-3; no clear D. Trimming pared 1 base from V and 2 bases from J, leaving 10 bases between. The CDR3 loop spans 15 amino acids. CDR1 is WSHSY, CDR2 SAAADI, per germline. This CDR3 reads CASSEWRPATDTQYF. The DNA for the CDR3 is TGCGCCAGCAGTGAGTGGCGTCCAGCCACAGATACGCAGTATTTT.

This clone showed up just once. V gene TRBV5-5 combines with J gene TRBJ2-7, with D possibly TRBD2 on 5 matching bases. The CDR3 length is 15 residues. Germline V CDR1 and CDR2: SGHKS, YYEKEE (reference sequence). V gave up 3 bases and J gave up 3 bases, with 16 bases separating them. CDR3 residues: CASSWTSRGIYEQYF. The DNA for the CDR3 is TGTGCCAGCAGCTGGACCAGTCGGGGTATCTACGAGCAGTACTTC.

V and J are TRBV3-1 (or the pseudogene TRBV3-2) and TRBJ1-1; 7 bases align to TRBD1. V lost 2 bases and J lost 5; bases outside the gene matches: 5. The CDR3 totals 14 residues. Germline loops: CDR1 LGHDT, CDR2 YNNKEL (reference sequence). The CDR3 region has the DNA TGTGCCAGCAGCCAAAACAGGGGCGGGACTGAAGCTTTCTTT. Protein product: CASSQNRGGTEAFF.

This clone showed up many times. The gene calls are TRBV9 and TRBJ1-5; D call uncertain. The V end was cut by 4 bases, the J end by 7 bases, with 12 bases between. The CDR3 runs 13 residues. Germline V gene lookup returns CDR1 SGDLS and CDR2 YYNGEE. The CDR3 nucleotides are TGTGCCAGCAGCCCTCAACCCGGACAGCCCCAGCATTTT. It specifies CASSPQPGQPQHF.